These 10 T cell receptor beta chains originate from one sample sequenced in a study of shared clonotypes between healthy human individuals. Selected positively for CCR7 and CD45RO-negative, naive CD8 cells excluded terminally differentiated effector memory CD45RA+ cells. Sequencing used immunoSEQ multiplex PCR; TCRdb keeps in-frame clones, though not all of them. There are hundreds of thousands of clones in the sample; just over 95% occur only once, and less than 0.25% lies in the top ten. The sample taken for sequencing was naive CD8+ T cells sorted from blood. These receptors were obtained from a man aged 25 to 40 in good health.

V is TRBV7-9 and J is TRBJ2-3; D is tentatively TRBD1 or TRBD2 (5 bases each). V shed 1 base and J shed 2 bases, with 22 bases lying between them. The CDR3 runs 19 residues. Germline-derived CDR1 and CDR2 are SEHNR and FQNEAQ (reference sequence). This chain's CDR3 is CASSLEWGYDDHDTDTQYF. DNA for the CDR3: TGTGCCAGCAGCTTAGAATGGGGGTACGACGATCATGACACAGATACGCAGTATTTT.

Here the CDR3 reads CASSSGGLAGDKNIQYF. The CDR3 DNA follows: TGTGCCAGCAGCTCAGGGGGACTAGCGGGAGATAAAAACATTCAGTACTTC. J is TRBJ2-4 and V is TRBV7-9, with TRBD2 identical over 14 bases. The CDR3 is 17 residues long. Trimming at V came to 4 bases and at J to 4 bases, leaving 6 bases not matched to a gene. Per the germline V gene, CDR1 is SEHNR and CDR2 is FQNEAQ (reference sequence). Together with reference TRBV7-9 and TRBJ2-4, the CDR3 gives the full variable domain: DTGVSQNPRHKITKRGQNVTFRCDPISEHNRLYWYRQTLGQGPEFLTYFQNEAQLEKSRLLSDRFSAERPKGSFSTLEIQRTEQGDSAMYLCASSSGGLAGDKNIQYFGAGTRLSVL.

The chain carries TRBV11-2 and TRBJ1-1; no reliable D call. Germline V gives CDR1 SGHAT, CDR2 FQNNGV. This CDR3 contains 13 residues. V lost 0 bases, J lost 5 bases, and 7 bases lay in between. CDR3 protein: CASSLDLGTEAFF. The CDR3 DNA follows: TGTGCCAGCAGCTTAGATCTCGGAACTGAAGCTTTCTTT.

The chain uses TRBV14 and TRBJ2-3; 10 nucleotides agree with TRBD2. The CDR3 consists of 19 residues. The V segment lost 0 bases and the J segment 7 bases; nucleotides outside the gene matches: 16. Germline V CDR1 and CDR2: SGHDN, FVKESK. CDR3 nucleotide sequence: TGTGCCAGCAGCCAAGATATAGGCGGGAGCGGGAGGGCCATGAATACGCAGTATTTT. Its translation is CASSQDIGGSGRAMNTQYF.

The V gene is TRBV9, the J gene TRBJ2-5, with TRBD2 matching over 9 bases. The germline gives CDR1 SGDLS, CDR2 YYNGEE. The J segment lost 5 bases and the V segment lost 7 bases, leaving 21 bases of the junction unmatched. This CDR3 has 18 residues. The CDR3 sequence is CASSSGLAGSPFLETQYF. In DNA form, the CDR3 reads TGTGCCAGCTCCTCAGGGCTAGCGGGATCCCCCTTCTTGGAGACCCAGTACTTC.

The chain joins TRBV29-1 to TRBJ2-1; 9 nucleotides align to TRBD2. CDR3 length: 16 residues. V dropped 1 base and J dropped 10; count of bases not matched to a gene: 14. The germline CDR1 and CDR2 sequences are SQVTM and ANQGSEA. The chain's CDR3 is CSVEGALAGWAEEQFF. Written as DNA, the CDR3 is TGCAGCGTTGAAGGAGCGCTAGCGGGATGGGCGGAAGAGCAGTTCTTC.

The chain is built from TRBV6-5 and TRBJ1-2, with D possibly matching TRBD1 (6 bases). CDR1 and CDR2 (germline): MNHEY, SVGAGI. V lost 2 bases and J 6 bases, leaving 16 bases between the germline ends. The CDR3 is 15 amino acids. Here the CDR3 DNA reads TGTGCCAGCAGTTACAAACTAGGGGGTTTGGATGGCTACACCTTC. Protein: CASSYKLGGLDGYTF.

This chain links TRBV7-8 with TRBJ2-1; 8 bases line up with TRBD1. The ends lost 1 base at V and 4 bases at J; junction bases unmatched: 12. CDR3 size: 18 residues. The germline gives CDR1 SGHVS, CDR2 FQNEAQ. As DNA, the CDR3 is TGTGCCAGCAGCTTAGTGCCCTGGACAGGGCAAAAGTACAATGAGCAGTTCTTC. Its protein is CASSLVPWTGQKYNEQFF.

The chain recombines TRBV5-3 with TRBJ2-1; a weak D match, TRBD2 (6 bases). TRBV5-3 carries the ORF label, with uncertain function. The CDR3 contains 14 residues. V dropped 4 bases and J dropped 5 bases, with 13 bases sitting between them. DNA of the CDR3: TGTGCCAGAAGCCGCCGGGACTTTGACAATGAGCAGTTCTTC. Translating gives CARSRRDFDNEQFF.

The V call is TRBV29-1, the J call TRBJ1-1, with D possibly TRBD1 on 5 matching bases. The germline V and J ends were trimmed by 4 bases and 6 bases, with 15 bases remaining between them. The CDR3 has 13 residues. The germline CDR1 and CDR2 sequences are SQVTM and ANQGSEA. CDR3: CSVALGLGAEAFF. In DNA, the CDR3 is TGCAGCGTTGCTCTGGGGCTGGGTGCTGAAGCTTTCTTT.